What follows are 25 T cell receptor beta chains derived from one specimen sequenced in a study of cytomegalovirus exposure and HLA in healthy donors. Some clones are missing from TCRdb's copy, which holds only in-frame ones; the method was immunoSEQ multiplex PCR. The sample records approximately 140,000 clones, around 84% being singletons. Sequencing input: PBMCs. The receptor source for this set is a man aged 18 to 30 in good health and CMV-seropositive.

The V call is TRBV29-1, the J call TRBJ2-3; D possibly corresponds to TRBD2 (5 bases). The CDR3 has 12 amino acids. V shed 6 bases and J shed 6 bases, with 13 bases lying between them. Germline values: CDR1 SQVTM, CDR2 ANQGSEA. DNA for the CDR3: TGCAGCGTCGACCCGGGGATGGATACGCAGTATTTT. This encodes CSVDPGMDTQYF.

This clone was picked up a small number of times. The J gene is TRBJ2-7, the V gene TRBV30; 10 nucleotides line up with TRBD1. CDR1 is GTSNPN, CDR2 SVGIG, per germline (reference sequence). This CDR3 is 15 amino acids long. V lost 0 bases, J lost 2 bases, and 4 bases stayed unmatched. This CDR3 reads CAWSVVGQGAYEQYF. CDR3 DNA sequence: TGTGCCTGGAGTGTAGTAGGACAGGGGGCCTACGAGCAGTACTTC.

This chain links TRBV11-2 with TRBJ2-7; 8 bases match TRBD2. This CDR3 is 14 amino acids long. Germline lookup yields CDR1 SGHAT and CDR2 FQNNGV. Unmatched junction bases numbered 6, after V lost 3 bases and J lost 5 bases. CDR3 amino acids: CASSFPGGINEQYF. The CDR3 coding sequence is TGTGCCAGCAGCTTTCCGGGAGGGATCAACGAGCAGTACTTC.

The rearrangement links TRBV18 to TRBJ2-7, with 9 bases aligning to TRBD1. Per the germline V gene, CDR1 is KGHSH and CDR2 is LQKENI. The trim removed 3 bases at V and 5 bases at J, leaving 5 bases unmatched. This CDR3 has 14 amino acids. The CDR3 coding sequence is TGTGCCAGCTCACCCCGGACAGGGGAGGACGAGCAGTACTTC. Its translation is CASSPRTGEDEQYF.

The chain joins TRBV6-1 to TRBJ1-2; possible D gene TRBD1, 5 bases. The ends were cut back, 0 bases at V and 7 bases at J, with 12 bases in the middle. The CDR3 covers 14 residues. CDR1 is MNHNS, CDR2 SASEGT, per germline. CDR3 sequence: CASSEAAGWAGYTF. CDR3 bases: TGTGCCAGCAGTGAAGCGGCAGGGTGGGCTGGCTACACCTTC.

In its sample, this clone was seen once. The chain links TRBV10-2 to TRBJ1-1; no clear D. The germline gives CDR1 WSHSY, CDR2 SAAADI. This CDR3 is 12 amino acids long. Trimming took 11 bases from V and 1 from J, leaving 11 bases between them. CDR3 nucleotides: TGCGCCTCGAGCTGGGCGAACACTGAAGCTTTCTTT. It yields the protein CASSWANTEAFF.

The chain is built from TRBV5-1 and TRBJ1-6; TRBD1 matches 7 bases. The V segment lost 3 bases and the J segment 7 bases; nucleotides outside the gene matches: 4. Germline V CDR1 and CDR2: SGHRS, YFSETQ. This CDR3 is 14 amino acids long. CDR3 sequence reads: CASSSGQPNSPLHF. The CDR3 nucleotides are TGCGCCAGCAGCTCGGGACAGCCGAATTCACCCCTCCACTTT.

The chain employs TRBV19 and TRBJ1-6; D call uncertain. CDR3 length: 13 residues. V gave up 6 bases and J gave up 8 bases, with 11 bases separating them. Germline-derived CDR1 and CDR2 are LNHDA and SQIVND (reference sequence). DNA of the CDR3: TGTGCCAGTAGGGAGAGAGTCGATTCACCCCTCCACTTT. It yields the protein CASRERVDSPLHF.

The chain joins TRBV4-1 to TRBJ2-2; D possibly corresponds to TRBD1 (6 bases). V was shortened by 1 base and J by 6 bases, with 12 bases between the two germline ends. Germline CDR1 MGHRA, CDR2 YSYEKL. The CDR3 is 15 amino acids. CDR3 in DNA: TGCGCCAGCAGCCAAGTCGACAGGTCCCCCGGGGAGCTGTTTTTT. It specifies CASSQVDRSPGELFF.

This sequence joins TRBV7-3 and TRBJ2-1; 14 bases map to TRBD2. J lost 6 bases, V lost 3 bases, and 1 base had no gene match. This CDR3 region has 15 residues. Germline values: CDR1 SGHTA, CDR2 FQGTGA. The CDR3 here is CASSFGTSGSNEQFF. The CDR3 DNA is TGTGCCAGCAGCTTTGGGACTAGCGGGAGCAATGAGCAGTTCTTC. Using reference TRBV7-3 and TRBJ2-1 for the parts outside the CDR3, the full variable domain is GAGVSQTPSNKVTEKGKYVELRCDPISGHTALYWYRQSLGQGPEFLIYFQGTGAADDSGLPNDRFFAVRPEGSVSTLKIQRTERGDSAVYLCASSFGTSGSNEQFFGPGTRLTVL.

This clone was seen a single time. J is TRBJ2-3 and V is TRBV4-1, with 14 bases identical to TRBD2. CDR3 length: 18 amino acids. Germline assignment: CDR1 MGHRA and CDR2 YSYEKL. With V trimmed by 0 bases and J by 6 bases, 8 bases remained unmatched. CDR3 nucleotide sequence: TGCGCCAGCAGCCAAGATCGGGGGACTAGCGGGAGTCGGGATACGCAGTATTTT. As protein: CASSQDRGTSGSRDTQYF.

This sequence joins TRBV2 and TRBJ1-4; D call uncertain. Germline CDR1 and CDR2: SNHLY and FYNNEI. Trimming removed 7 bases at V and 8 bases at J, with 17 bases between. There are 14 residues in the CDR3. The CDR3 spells CASMKGPTGEKLFF. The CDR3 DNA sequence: TGTGCCAGCATGAAGGGTCCGACGGGGGAAAAACTGTTTTTT.

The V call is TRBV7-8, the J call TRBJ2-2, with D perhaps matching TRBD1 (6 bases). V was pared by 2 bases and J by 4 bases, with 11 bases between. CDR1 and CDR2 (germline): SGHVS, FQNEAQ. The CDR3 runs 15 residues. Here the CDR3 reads CASSLYAGATGELFF. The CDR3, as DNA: TGTGCCAGCAGCTTATATGCAGGGGCCACCGGGGAGCTGTTTTTT.

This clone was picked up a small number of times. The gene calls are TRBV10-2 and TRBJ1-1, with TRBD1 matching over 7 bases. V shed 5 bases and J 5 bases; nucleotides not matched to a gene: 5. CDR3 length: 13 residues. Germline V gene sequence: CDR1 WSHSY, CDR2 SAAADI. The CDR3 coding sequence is TGCGCCAGCAGTCAACCAGGGGGTACTGAAGCTTTCTTT. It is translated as CASSQPGGTEAFF.

The CDR3 loop is CASSLSYRGGYGYTF. The DNA for the CDR3 is TGTGCCAGCAGTTTATCTTACAGGGGAGGCTATGGCTACACCTTC. The gene calls are TRBV28 and TRBJ1-2; 7 bases map to TRBD1. J gave up 4 bases and V 1 base, and 6 bases lay outside the gene matches. Germline values: CDR1 MDHEN, CDR2 SYDVKM. The CDR3 loop spans 15 amino acids.

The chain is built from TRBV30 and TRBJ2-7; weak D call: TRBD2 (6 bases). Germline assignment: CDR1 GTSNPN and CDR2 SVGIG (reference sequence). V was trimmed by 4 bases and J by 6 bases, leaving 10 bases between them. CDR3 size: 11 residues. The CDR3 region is CAWTAGFEQYF. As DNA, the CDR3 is TGTGCCTGGACAGCGGGTTTCGAGCAGTACTTC.

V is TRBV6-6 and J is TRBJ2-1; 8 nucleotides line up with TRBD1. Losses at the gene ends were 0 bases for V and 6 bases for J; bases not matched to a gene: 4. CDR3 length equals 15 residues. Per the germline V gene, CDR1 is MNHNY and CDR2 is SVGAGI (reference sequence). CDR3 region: CASSYSGQVLNEQFF. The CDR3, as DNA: TGTGCCAGCAGTTACTCGGGACAGGTTCTCAATGAGCAGTTCTTC.

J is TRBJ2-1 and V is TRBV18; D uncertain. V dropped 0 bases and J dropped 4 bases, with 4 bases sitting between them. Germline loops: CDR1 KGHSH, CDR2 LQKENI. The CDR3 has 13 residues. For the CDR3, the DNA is TGTGCCAGCTCACCACCCCCTTACAATGAGCAGTTCTTC. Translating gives CASSPPPYNEQFF.

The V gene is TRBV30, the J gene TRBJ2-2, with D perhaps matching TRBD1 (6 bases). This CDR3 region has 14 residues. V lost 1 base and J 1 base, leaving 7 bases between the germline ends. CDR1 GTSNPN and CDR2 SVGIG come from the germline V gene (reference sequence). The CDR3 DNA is TGTGCCTGGAGTGGGACAGAGAACACCGGGGAGCTGTTTTTT. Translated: CAWSGTENTGELFF.

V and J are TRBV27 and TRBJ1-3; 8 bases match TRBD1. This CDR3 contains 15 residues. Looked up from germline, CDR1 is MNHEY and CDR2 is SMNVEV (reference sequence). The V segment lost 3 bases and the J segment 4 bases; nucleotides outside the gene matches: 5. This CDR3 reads CASSLQGARGNTIYF. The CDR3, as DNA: TGTGCCAGCAGTTTGCAGGGGGCACGGGGAAACACCATATATTTT.

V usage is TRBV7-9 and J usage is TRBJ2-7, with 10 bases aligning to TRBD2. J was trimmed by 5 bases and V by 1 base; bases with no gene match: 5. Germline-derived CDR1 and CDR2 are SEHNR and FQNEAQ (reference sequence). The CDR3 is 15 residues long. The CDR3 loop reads CASSLVLAGANEQYF. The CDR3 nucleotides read TGTGCCAGCAGCTTAGTTCTAGCGGGGGCAAACGAGCAGTACTTC.

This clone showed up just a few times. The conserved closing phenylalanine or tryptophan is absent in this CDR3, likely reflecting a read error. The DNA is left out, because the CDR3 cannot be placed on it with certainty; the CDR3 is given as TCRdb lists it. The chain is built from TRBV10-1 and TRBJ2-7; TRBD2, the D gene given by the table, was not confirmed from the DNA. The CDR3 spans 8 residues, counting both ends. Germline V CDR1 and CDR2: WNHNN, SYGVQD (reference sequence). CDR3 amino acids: CASLVSRG.

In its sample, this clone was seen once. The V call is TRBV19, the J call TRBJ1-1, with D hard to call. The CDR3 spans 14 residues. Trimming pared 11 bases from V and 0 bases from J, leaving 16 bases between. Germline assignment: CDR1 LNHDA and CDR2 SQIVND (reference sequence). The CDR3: CAASSGHMNTEAFF. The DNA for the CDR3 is TGTGCCGCATCAAGCGGTCATATGAACACTGAAGCTTTCTTT.

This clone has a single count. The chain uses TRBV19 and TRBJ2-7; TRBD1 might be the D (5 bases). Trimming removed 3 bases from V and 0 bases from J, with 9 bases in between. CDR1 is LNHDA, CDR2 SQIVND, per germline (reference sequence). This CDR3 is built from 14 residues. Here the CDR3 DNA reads TGTGCCAGTAGTATGTCCAGGGACTCCTACGAGCAGTACTTC. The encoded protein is CASSMSRDSYEQYF. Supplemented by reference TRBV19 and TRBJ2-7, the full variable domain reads DGGITQSPKYLFRKEGQNVTLSCEQNLNHDAMYWYRQDPGQGLRLIYYSQIVNDFQKGDIAEGYSVSREKKESFPLTVTSAQKNPTAFYLCASSMSRDSYEQYFGPGTRLTVT.

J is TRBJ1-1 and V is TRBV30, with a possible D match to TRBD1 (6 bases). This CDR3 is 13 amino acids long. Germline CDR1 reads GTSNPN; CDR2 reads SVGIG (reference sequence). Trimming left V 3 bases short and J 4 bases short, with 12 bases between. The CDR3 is CAWRRGRSTEAFF. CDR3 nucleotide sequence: TGTGCCTGGAGGCGGGGGCGAAGCACTGAAGCTTTCTTT.